These 27 T cell receptor beta chains share one sample of origin, sequenced in a study of blood T cell repertoires in COVID-19. Profiling relied on immunoSEQ multiplex PCR, and the TCRdb table lists in-frame clones only, not all of them. The data contain about 190,000 clones, approximately 84% of them singletons. Sequenced material: PBMCs or T cells enriched from blood (not recorded which). Every receptor here comes from a woman in her twenties or thirties who had recovered from COVID-19.

The chain employs TRBV3-1 (or the pseudogene TRBV3-2) and TRBJ2-7; the match to TRBD2 covers 10 bases. Germline V lookup: CDR1 LGHDT, CDR2 YNNKEL (reference sequence). Unmatched junction bases numbered 7, after V lost 2 bases and J lost 6 bases. The CDR3 runs to 15 residues. As DNA, the CDR3 is TGTGCCAGCAGCCAAAAAGCGGGAGGGCCGGGCGAGCAGTACTTC. It yields the protein CASSQKAGGPGEQYF.

The chain joins TRBV18 to TRBJ2-7, with 9 bases fitting TRBD2. CDR1 is KGHSH, CDR2 LQKENI, per germline. V lost 4 bases to trimming and J lost 2 bases; unmatched junction nucleotides: 12. This CDR3 contains 17 residues. The CDR3 DNA reads TGTGCCAGCTCACTCGTACACCTGGGACTAGCCACCTACGAGCAGTACGTC. It translates to CASSLVHLGLATYEQYV.

In its sample, this clone was seen a few times. V gene TRBV6-5 combines with J gene TRBJ1-6; D is ambiguous. V dropped 7 bases and J dropped 8 bases, with 9 bases sitting between them. CDR1 is MNHEY, CDR2 SVGAGI, per germline. The CDR3 length is 12 residues. CDR3 in DNA: TGTGCCAGCAAGGCGGTTTATTCACCCCTCCACTTT. It translates to CASKAVYSPLHF.

The chain recombines TRBV27 with TRBJ1-1, with D tentatively TRBD1 (5 bases). Germline assignment: CDR1 MNHEY and CDR2 SMNVEV (reference sequence). The length of the CDR3 is 15 residues. V was shortened by 5 bases and J by 3 bases, with 16 bases between the two germline ends. In DNA, the CDR3 is TGTGCCAGCAGTCTGGGGTACAGGATCCACACTGAAGCTTTCTTT. Residues: CASSLGYRIHTEAFF.

This chain uses TRBV9 with TRBJ1-4; TRBD1 is a possible D gene (5 bases). Germline lookup yields CDR1 SGDLS and CDR2 YYNGEE. The CDR3 runs 16 residues. Trimming took off 4 bases at V and 5 bases at J, with 18 bases between the two ends. The CDR3, as DNA: TGTGCCAGCAGCCCCTCCCCCTGGGGGAGGAATGAAAAACTGTTTTTT. This encodes CASSPSPWGRNEKLFF.

For this clone: Other DNA sequences in this specimen translate into the identical CDR3. The V and J genes are TRBV2 and TRBJ1-5; D is ambiguous. Germline lookup yields CDR1 SNHLY and CDR2 FYNNEI. Trimming shortened V by 2 bases and J by 0 bases, and 5 bases separated the two germline ends. The CDR3 covers 14 residues. The CDR3: CASSETASNQPQHF. The CDR3 DNA reads TGTGCCAGCAGTGAAACAGCTAGCAATCAGCCCCAGCATTTT.

The gene calls are TRBV11-2 and TRBJ1-4, with 9 positions matching TRBD1. CDR3 length equals 15 residues. Unmatched junction bases numbered 5, after V lost 1 base and J lost 8 bases. Germline V gene sequence: CDR1 SGHAT, CDR2 FQNNGV. For the CDR3, the DNA is TGTGCCAGCAGCTTAGTCACAGGGGGCGGCGAAAAACTGTTTTTT. This gives the protein CASSLVTGGGEKLFF.

The chain recombines TRBV25-1 with TRBJ1-2; D is uncertain. V was pared by 8 bases and J by 0 bases, with 7 bases between. Germline-derived CDR1 and CDR2 are MGHDK and SYGVNS. This CDR3 region has 12 residues. The CDR3 DNA follows: TGTGCCAGCCGGGGATCTAACTATGGCTACACCTTC. Protein product: CASRGSNYGYTF.

A few counts support this clone. The J gene is TRBJ2-3, the V gene TRBV14, with unresolved D. This CDR3 spans 11 amino acids. V lost 4 bases and J 7 bases, leaving 6 bases between the germline ends. CDR1 is SGHDN and CDR2 is FVKESK in the germline V gene. The CDR3 DNA is TGTGCCAGCAGCCTTAGCAATACGCAGTATTTT. Residues: CASSLSNTQYF.

This CDR3 reads CARHGQVRTYEQYF. The CDR3 DNA follows: TGTGCCAGGCATGGACAGGTGAGAACCTACGAGCAGTACTTC. The chain recombines TRBV19 with TRBJ2-7, with 7 nucleotides matching TRBD1. The CDR3 has 14 amino acids. The V gene's germline CDR1 is LNHDA and CDR2 SQIVND (reference sequence). With V trimmed by 9 bases and J by 2 bases, 10 bases remained unmatched.

The chain joins TRBV30 to TRBJ2-7, with 8 bases fitting TRBD2. Germline V gene data show CDR1 as GTSNPN and CDR2 as SVGIG (reference sequence). The junction had 9 bases not matched to a gene; V was cut back by 3 bases and J by 2 bases. The length of the CDR3 is 15 residues. The DNA of the CDR3 is TGTGCCTGGAGCCCAGGACTAGCTGGGCCCTACGAGCAGTACTTC. Amino acid sequence: CAWSPGLAGPYEQYF.

The chain combines TRBV5-6 with TRBJ1-2; 7 nucleotides agree with TRBD1. The germline V gene has CDR1 SGHDT and CDR2 YYEEEE. V was pared by 4 bases and J by 9 bases, with 12 bases of the junction left unmatched. This CDR3 region has 14 residues. The CDR3 loop is CASSGWDSARSYTF. The CDR3 nucleotides are TGTGCCAGCAGCGGATGGGACAGTGCGAGAAGCTACACCTTC.

The chain recombines TRBV5-1 with TRBJ2-5, with 7 bases fitting TRBD1. The V gene end was trimmed by 5 bases and the J gene end by 2 bases; junction bases not matched to a gene: 9. Germline V gene lookup returns CDR1 SGHRS and CDR2 YFSETQ. CDR3 length: 15 residues. CDR3 DNA sequence: TGCGCCAGCAGACACAGGGGACGACTTCAAGAGACCCAGTACTTC. Translating gives CASRHRGRLQETQYF.

The chain has TRBV28 and TRBJ1-2, with a tentative D call TRBD1 (6 bases). The CDR3 totals 12 residues. The germline CDR1 and CDR2 sequences are MDHEN and SYDVKM. Trimming removed 10 bases at V and 2 bases at J, with 11 bases between. CDR3 residues: CAIQGGNYGYTF. The CDR3 nucleotides read TGTGCCATACAAGGGGGAAACTATGGCTACACCTTC.

The V and J genes are TRBV19 and TRBJ1-2, with D possibly being TRBD1 (6 bases). The V gene lost 4 bases and the J gene lost 4 bases, with 19 bases spanning the gap. This CDR3 has 16 amino acids. Germline lookup yields CDR1 LNHDA and CDR2 SQIVND (reference sequence). The CDR3 loop is CASSTPLGTWSYGYTF. The CDR3 DNA reads TGTGCCAGTAGTACACCCCTGGGGACATGGAGCTATGGCTACACCTTC. The variable domain in full, completed from reference TRBV19 and TRBJ1-2, reads DGGITQSPKYLFRKEGQNVTLSCEQNLNHDAMYWYRQDPGQGLRLIYYSQIVNDFQKGDIAEGYSVSREKKESFPLTVTSAQKNPTAFYLCASSTPLGTWSYGYTFGSGTRLTVV.

This chain uses TRBV6-2 or TRBV6-3 with TRBJ1-1; no clear D gene. The CDR3 is made up of 13 amino acids. Germline CDR1 and CDR2: MNHEY and SVGEGT. V lost 2 bases and J 4 bases, leaving 8 bases between the germline ends. The DNA of the CDR3 is TGTGCCAGCAGTTACGGAGGAGTCACTGAAGCTTTCTTT. Its protein is CASSYGGVTEAFF.

The chain joins TRBV5-6 to TRBJ1-2; 8 bases fit TRBD1. CDR1 and CDR2 from the germline V gene are SGHDT and YYEEEE. The CDR3 extends over 14 amino acids. V lost 2 bases, J lost 8 bases, and 8 bases stayed unmatched. CDR3 nucleotides: TGTGCCAGCAGCTTCTACCTTCAGGGGGCCGGCTACACCTTC. It translates to CASSFYLQGAGYTF.

This sequence joins TRBV7-2 and TRBJ2-1; D gene uncertain. The CDR3 totals 12 residues. Trimming left V 5 bases short and J 9 bases short, with 11 bases between. CDR1 is SGHTA, CDR2 FQGNSA, per germline. DNA of the CDR3: TGTGCCAGCAGCGTATCTCAGTCTGAGCAGTTCTTC. Residues: CASSVSQSEQFF.

The chain has TRBV25-1 and TRBJ2-2; TRBD1 matches at 11 bases. This CDR3 is 17 amino acids long. The V and J ends lost 7 bases and 5 bases, in that order; junction bases with no gene match: 12. The germline V gene encodes CDR1 MGHDK and CDR2 SYGVNS. This CDR3 is CASTGGDRGLGTGELFF. The CDR3 coding sequence is TGTGCCAGCACGGGAGGGGACAGGGGGTTGGGAACCGGGGAGCTGTTTTTT.

The chain uses TRBV12-3 or TRBV12-4 and TRBJ1-5; 8 bases fit TRBD1. The CDR3 contains 13 residues. V shed 8 bases and J 9 bases; nucleotides not matched to a gene: 9. CDR3 sequence: CASRTGPGWPQHF. The CDR3 region has the DNA TGTGCCAGCCGGACAGGGCCAGGATGGCCCCAGCATTTT.

The chain links TRBV11-2 to TRBJ2-1; TRBD2 agrees at 11 bases. V lost 5 bases to trimming and J lost 4 bases; unmatched junction nucleotides: 1. The CDR3 sequence is 14 residues long. Germline V gene lookup returns CDR1 SGHAT and CDR2 FQNNGV. This CDR3 is CASSRLAGYNEQFF. Written as DNA, the CDR3 is TGTGCCAGCAGCAGACTAGCGGGATACAATGAGCAGTTCTTC.

The V gene is TRBV9, the J gene TRBJ2-3, with D uncertain. V was shortened by 0 bases and J by 4 bases, with 6 bases between the two germline ends. The CDR3 sequence is 13 residues long. The germline gives CDR1 SGDLS, CDR2 YYNGEE. The CDR3 DNA is TGTGCCAGCAGCGTAGCTCCTGCAGATACGCAGTATTTT. Amino acids: CASSVAPADTQYF.

The J gene is TRBJ2-1, the V gene TRBV7-8; 7 bases match TRBD1. The CDR3 is made up of 16 amino acids. Germline CDR1 SGHVS, CDR2 FQNEAQ. V shed 6 bases, J shed 8 bases, and the junction held 16 bases outside the gene matches. CDR3 DNA sequence: TGTGCCAGCAGAGACACAGGGGTCCGTAGGATCGATGAGCAGTTCTTC. Translation gives CASRDTGVRRIDEQFF.

V is TRBV7-8 and J is TRBJ1-2, with TRBD1 matching 8 bases. Germline V lookup: CDR1 SGHVS, CDR2 FQNEAQ. The ends lost 5 bases at V and 6 bases at J; junction bases unmatched: 11. This CDR3 has 15 amino acids. The DNA for the CDR3 is TGTGCCAGCAGCAGAAGACAGGGGTCCGTCGATGGCTACACCTTC. This codes for CASSRRQGSVDGYTF.

CDR3 DNA sequence: TGTGCCAGCAGTTTGGAGAGTTACGAGCAGTACTTC. Translation: CASSLESYEQYF. The chain is built from TRBV28 and TRBJ2-7; D uncertain. Between the trimmed V and J ends, which lost 3 bases and 4 bases, there was a span of 7 bases. This CDR3 contains 12 residues. From germline, CDR1 is MDHEN and CDR2 SYDVKM.

This clone is a singleton in its sample. The chain recombines TRBV5-1 with TRBJ2-5; TRBD1 is a possible D gene (5 bases). In germline, CDR1 is SGHRS, CDR2 YFSETQ. Trimming removed 0 bases at V and 2 bases at J, with 11 bases between. This CDR3 contains 15 residues. The DNA of the CDR3 is TGCGCCAGCAGCTTGGGCCAGGGTAAGCAAGAGACCCAGTACTTC. Translating gives CASSLGQGKQETQYF.

This chain links TRBV28 with TRBJ2-3; maybe TRBD1 (5 bases). This CDR3 is built from 15 residues. V lost 4 bases to trimming and J lost 2 bases, with 13 bases between them. CDR1 and CDR2 from the germline V gene are MDHEN and SYDVKM. CDR3: CASSYGGALTDTQYF. The CDR3, as DNA: TGTGCCAGCAGTTACGGTGGGGCCCTCACAGATACGCAGTATTTT.